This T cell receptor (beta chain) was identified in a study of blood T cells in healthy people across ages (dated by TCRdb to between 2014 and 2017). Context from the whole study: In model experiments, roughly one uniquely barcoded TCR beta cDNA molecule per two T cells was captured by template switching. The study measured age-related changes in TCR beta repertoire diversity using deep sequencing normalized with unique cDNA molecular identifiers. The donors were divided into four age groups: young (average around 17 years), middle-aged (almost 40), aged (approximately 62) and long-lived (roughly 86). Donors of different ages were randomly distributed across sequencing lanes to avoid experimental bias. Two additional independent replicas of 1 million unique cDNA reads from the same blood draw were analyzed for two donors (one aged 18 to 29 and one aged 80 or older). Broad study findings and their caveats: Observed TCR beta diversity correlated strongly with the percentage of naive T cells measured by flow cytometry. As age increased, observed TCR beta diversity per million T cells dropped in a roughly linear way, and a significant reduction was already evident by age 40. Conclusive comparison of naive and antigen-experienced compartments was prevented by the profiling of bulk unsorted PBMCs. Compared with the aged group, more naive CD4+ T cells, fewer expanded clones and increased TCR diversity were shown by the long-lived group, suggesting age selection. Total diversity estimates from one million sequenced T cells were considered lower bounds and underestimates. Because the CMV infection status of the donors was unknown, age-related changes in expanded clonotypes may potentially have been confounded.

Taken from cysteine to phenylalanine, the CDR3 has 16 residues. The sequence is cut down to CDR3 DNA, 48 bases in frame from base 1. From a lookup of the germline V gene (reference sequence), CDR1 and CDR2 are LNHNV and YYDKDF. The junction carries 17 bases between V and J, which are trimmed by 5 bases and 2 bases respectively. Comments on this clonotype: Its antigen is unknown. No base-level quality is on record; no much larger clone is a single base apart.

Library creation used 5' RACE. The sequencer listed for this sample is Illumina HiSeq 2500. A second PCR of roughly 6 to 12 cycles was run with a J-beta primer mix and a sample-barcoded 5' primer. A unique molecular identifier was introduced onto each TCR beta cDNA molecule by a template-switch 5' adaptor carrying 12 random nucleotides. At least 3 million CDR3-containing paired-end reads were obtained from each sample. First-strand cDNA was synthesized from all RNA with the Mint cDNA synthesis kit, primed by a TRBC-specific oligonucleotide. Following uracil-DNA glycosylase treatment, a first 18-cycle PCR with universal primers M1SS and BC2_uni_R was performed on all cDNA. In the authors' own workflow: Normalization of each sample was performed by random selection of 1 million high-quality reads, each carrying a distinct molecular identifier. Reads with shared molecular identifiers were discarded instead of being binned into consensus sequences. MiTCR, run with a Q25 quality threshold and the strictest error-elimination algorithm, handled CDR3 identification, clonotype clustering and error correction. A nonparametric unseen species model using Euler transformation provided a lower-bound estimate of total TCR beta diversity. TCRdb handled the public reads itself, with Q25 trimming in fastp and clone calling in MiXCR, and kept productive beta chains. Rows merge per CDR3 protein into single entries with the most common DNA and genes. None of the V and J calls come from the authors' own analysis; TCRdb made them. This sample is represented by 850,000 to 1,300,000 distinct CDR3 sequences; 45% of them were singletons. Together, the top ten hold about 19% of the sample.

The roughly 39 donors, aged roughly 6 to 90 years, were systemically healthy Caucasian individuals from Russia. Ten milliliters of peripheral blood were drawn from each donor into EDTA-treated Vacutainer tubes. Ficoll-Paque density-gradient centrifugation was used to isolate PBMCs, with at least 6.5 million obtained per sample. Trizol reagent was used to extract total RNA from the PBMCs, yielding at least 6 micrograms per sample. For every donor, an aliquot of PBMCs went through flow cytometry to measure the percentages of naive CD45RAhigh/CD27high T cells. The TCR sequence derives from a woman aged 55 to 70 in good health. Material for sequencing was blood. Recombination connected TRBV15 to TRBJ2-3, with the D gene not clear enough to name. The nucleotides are TGTGCCACCAGCGGCCGGGCAACACGGGTCACAGATACGCAGTATTTT. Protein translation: CATSGRATRVTDTQYF.